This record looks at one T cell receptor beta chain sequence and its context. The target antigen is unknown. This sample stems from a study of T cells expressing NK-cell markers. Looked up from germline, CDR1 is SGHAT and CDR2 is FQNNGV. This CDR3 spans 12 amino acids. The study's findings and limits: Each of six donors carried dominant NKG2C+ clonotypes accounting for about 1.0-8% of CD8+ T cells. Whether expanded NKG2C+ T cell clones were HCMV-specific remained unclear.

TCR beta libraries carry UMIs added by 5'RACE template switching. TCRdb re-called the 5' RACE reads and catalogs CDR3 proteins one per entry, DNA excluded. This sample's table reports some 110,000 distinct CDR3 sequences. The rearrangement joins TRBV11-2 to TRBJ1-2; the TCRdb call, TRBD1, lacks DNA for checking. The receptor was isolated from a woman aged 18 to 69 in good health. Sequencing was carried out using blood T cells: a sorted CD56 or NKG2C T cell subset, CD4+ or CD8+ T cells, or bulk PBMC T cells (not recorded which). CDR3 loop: CASSLGGDGYTF.